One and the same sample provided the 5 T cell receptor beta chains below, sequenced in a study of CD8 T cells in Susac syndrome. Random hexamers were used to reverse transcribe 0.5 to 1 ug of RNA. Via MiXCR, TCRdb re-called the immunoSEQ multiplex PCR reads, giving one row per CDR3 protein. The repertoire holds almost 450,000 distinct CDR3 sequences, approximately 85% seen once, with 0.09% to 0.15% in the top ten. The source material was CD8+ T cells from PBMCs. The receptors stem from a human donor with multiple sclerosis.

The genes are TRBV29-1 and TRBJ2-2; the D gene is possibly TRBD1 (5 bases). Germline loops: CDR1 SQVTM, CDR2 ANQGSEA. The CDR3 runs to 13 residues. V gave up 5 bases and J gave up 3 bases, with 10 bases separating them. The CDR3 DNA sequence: TGCAGCGTTCGGCAGGGTGACACCGGGGAGCTGTTTTTT. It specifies CSVRQGDTGELFF.

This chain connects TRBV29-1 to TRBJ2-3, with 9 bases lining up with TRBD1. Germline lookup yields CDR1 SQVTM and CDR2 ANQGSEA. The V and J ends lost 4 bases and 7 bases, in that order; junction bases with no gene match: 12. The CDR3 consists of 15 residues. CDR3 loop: CSVGGLPGQGYTQYF. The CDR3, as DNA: TGCAGCGTTGGAGGGTTGCCCGGACAGGGGTATACGCAGTATTTT.

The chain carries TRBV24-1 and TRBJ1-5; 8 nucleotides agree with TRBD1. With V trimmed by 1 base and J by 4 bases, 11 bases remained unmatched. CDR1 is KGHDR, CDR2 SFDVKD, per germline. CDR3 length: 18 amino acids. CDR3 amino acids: CATSDLRSRDRGNQPQHF. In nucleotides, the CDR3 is TGTGCCACCAGTGATTTACGGTCCCGAGACAGGGGTAATCAGCCCCAGCATTTT.

This CDR3 is CSVETGLDNEQFF. Written as DNA, the CDR3 is TGCAGCGTTGAAACGGGGTTGGACAATGAGCAGTTCTTC. The chain recombines TRBV29-1 with TRBJ2-1; D might be TRBD2 (5 bases). This CDR3 is 13 amino acids long. V lost 2 bases and J lost 5, with 10 bases in between. Germline V gene sequence: CDR1 SQVTM, CDR2 ANQGSEA.

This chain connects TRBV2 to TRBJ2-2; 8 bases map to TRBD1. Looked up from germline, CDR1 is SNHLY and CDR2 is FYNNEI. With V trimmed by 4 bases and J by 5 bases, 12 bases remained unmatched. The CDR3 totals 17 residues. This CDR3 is CASSVKVTGGKTGELFF. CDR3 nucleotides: TGTGCCAGCAGTGTGAAGGTTACAGGGGGAAAGACCGGGGAGCTGTTTTTT.